This is a list of T cell receptor beta chains from one sample in a study of identical twins. TCRdb fed the 5' RACE reads into MiXCR, producing one record per CDR3 protein. The table includes 400,000 or so distinct CDR3 sequences, roughly 9% detected once. The sample comprised naive T cells sorted from blood. The receptors were gathered from a woman in her fifties or sixties in good health. CDR3s include the opening cysteine and the closing phenylalanine or tryptophan. The D gene is left open where the match is weak. Clone size is not always given. Where it is, it says once, few, many or a class for expanded clones.

v_call	j_call	d_call	clone_size	cdr3_aa	cdr3_nt
TRBV12-3/TRBV12-4	TRBJ2-7	-	many	CASSLLGYRSYEQYF	TGTGCCAGCAGTTTATTGGGTTACCGCTCCTACGAGCAGTACTTC
TRBV5-1	TRBJ2-1	-	-	CASSFRTAYNEQFF	TGCGCCAGCAGCTTCCGGACAGCCTACAATGAGCAGTTCTTC
TRBV7-9	TRBJ2-7	TRBD1	few	CASSLARGLSYEQYF	TGTGCCAGCAGCTTAGCCAGGGGGCTTTCCTACGAGCAGTACTTC
TRBV28	TRBJ2-1	TRBD1	many	CASSGDRSAQGEQFF	TGTGCCAGCAGTGGGGACAGGTCAGCACAGGGTGAGCAGTTCTTC
TRBV12-3/TRBV12-4	TRBJ2-1	-	few	CASPQEGLADNEQFF	TGTGCCAGCCCCCAGGAAGGGCTAGCCGACAATGAGCAGTTCTTC
TRBV27	TRBJ1-2	-	many	CASSLWAGANYGYTF	TGTGCCAGCAGTTTATGGGCAGGAGCCAACTATGGCTACACCTTC
TRBV11-2	TRBJ1-2	TRBD1	-	CASSPLPGGNYGYTF	TGTGCCAGCAGCCCTCTACCAGGGGGAAACTATGGCTACACCTTC
TRBV11-2	TRBJ1-1	TRBD1	many	CASSFMSGGMNTEAFF	TGTGCCAGCAGCTTCATGTCAGGGGGGATGAACACTGAAGCTTTCTTT
TRBV9	TRBJ2-3	-	many	CASSVDRTIHTQYF	TGTGCCAGCAGCGTAGACCGGACTATTCATACGCAGTATTTT
TRBV3-1	TRBJ2-2	TRBD1	many	CASSQNRGRGTGELFF	TGTGCCAGCAGCCAAAACAGGGGGCGAGGCACCGGGGAGCTGTTTTTT
TRBV4-1	TRBJ2-1	-	few	CASREEVEHNEQFF	TGCGCCAGCAGGGAGGAAGTGGAGCACAATGAGCAGTTCTTC
TRBV5-1	TRBJ2-1	-	-	CASSHSHGNEQFF	TGCGCCAGCAGCCATAGCCATGGCAATGAGCAGTTCTTC
TRBV20-1	TRBJ1-1	-	-	CSASESLGTEAFF	TGCAGTGCTAGTGAGTCCCTGGGGACTGAAGCTTTCTTT
TRBV5-1	TRBJ1-1	TRBD1	many	CASLPGQGIGEAFF	TGCGCCAGTCTACCGGGACAGGGGATTGGTGAAGCTTTCTTT
TRBV6-5	TRBJ1-5	TRBD1	few	CASSSGQGIPQHF	TGTGCCAGCAGTTCGGGACAGGGGATTCCCCAGCATTTT
TRBV10-3	TRBJ2-1	-	few	CAIRGDENNEQFF	TGTGCCATCAGGGGGGACGAGAACAATGAGCAGTTCTTC
TRBV6-1	TRBJ2-7	-	-	CASRRDQPYEQYF	TGTGCCAGTCGGCGGGACCAACCCTACGAGCAGTACTTC
TRBV7-2	TRBJ2-2	TRBD2	-	CASRTGLAVNTGELFF	TGTGCCAGCAGAACCGGACTAGCGGTAAACACCGGGGAGCTGTTTTTT
TRBV20-1	TRBJ2-5	TRBD1	many	CSARTGVVETQYF	TGCAGTGCACGGACAGGGGTGGTAGAGACCCAGTACTTC
TRBV25-1	TRBJ1-1	-	few	CASSKGGRTEAFF	TGTGCCAGCAGTAAGGGGGGTAGGACTGAAGCTTTCTTT
TRBV7-9	TRBJ1-4	TRBD1	few	CASSLAGTGEKLFF	TGTGCCAGCAGCTTAGCCGGGACAGGTGAAAAACTGTTTTTT
TRBV4-2	TRBJ1-1	TRBD1	few	CASSQVQGGVIIGAFF	TGTGCCAGCAGCCAAGTACAGGGGGGGGTGATAATTGGAGCTTTCTTT